The 23 T cell receptor beta chains below come from one sample, sequenced in a study of regulatory and conventional T cells in RAG deficiency. Profiled with immunoSEQ multiplex PCR; TCRdb holds only in-frame clones, not every one. The sample has fewer than 40,000 clones, roughly 76% seen once. Conventional CD4+ T cells were sorted from blood as CD25-low CD127-high cells. These data were likewise used in another study, on regulatory T cells. That source reports: The primer mix had 52 TRBV and 13 TRBJ primers.

The material sequenced was CD4+ effector T cells sorted from blood. These receptors all stem from a human donor in good health.

The chain links TRBV4-1 to TRBJ1-4; maybe TRBD1 (6 bases). The CDR3 contains 17 residues. With 0 bases removed from V and 8 bases from J, the gap between germline ends came to 19 bases. CDR1 and CDR2 (germline): MGHRA, YSYEKL. The CDR3 DNA sequence: TGCGCCAGCAGCCAAGATCCCAAGGGGACATTCTCCGAAAAACTGTTTTTT. It codes for CASSQDPKGTFSEKLFF.

The V and J genes are TRBV15 and TRBJ2-3, with a possible D match to TRBD2 (5 bases). V was shortened by 1 base and J by 1 base, with 6 bases between the two germline ends. Germline V CDR1 and CDR2: LNHNV, YYDKDF (reference sequence). The CDR3 loop spans 14 amino acids. CDR3 protein: CATSRAGGTDTQYF. DNA for the CDR3: TGTGCCACCAGCAGAGCCGGGGGCACAGATACGCAGTATTTT.

The gene calls are TRBV2 and TRBJ1-1; D is unresolved. This CDR3 region has 13 residues. V lost 8 bases and J 0 bases, leaving 10 bases between the germline ends. Germline V gene sequence: CDR1 SNHLY, CDR2 FYNNEI. CDR3 amino acids: CASQVVLNTEAFF. The DNA for the CDR3 is TGTGCCAGCCAGGTCGTTTTGAACACTGAAGCTTTCTTT.

This clone was picked up one time. This chain joins TRBV6-1 and TRBJ1-1, with no clear D. CDR3 length: 14 amino acids. The germline V gene encodes CDR1 MNHNS and CDR2 SASEGT. The V end was cut by 2 bases, the J end by 1 base, with 8 bases between. CDR3: CASSEMLGNTEAFF. CDR3 bases: TGTGCCAGCAGTGAAATGTTGGGGAACACTGAAGCTTTCTTT.

This chain links TRBV7-8 with TRBJ1-2, with unresolved D. The length of the CDR3 is 14 residues. CDR1 and CDR2 from the germline V gene are SGHVS and FQNEAQ. V was trimmed by 1 base and J by 2 bases, leaving 8 bases between them. The CDR3 nucleotides are TGTGCCAGCAGCTTAGAAAGGGTAAACTATGGCTACACCTTC. The encoded protein is CASSLERVNYGYTF.

CDR3 amino acids: CASSRLLTSQGEEDEKLFF. The CDR3 DNA reads TGTGCCAGTAGTCGCCTATTAACGAGTCAGGGGGAGGAGGATGAAAAACTGTTTTTT. V usage is TRBV19 and J usage is TRBJ1-4; 7 bases match TRBD1. In germline, CDR1 is LNHDA, CDR2 SQIVND (reference sequence). The CDR3 covers 19 residues. After removal of 5 bases from V and 6 bases from J, the junction contained 21 bases not matched to a gene. Filled out from reference TRBV19 and TRBJ1-4, the complete variable domain reads DGGITQSPKYLFRKEGQNVTLSCEQNLNHDAMYWYRQDPGQGLRLIYYSQIVNDFQKGDIAEGYSVSREKKESFPLTVTSAQKNPTAFYLCASSRLLTSQGEEDEKLFFGSGTQLSVL.

This rearrangement joins TRBV4-2 to TRBJ2-1; D unclear. Trimming shortened V by 1 base and J by 0 bases, and 7 bases separated the two germline ends. Germline V gene sequence: CDR1 LGHNA, CDR2 YNFKEQ. The length of the CDR3 is 15 residues. In DNA, the CDR3 is TGTGCCAGCAGCCAAGCCGGTGGCTCCTACAATGAGCAGTTCTTC. As protein: CASSQAGGSYNEQFF.

Written as DNA, the CDR3 is TGTGCCAGTAGTCCGGGACTAGCGGGGGGAGACGAGACCCAGTACTTC. Protein sequence: CASSPGLAGGDETQYF. The rearrangement joins TRBV19 to TRBJ2-5, with 15 bases matching TRBD2. The CDR3 consists of 16 residues. In germline, CDR1 is LNHDA, CDR2 SQIVND (reference sequence). The V segment lost 5 bases and the J segment 5 bases; nucleotides outside the gene matches: 6.

The chain is built from TRBV19 and TRBJ2-3, with 10 nucleotides matching TRBD1. Germline V gives CDR1 LNHDA, CDR2 SQIVND (reference sequence). V lost 7 bases and J lost 5; bases outside the gene matches: 6. This CDR3 contains 14 residues. DNA of the CDR3: TGTGCCAGTAAAGGACAGGGGGGTGTAGATACGCAGTATTTT. It is translated as CASKGQGGVDTQYF.

This chain connects TRBV30 to TRBJ2-5; 8 nucleotides line up with TRBD2. In germline, CDR1 is GTSNPN, CDR2 SVGIG (reference sequence). The CDR3 totals 13 residues. The J segment lost 7 bases and the V segment lost 2 bases, leaving 6 bases of the junction unmatched. The CDR3 spells CAWSPTSVGTQYF. DNA for the CDR3: TGTGCCTGGAGTCCGACTAGCGTGGGGACCCAGTACTTC.

This clone was detected only once. This chain links TRBV20-1 with TRBJ1-2, with D possibly matching TRBD1 (5 bases). The CDR3 runs 11 residues. Germline V gene data show CDR1 as DFQATT and CDR2 as SNEGSKA (reference sequence). The V gene lost 3 bases and the J gene lost 7 bases, with 9 bases spanning the gap. This CDR3 is CSARWGPGYTF. The CDR3 DNA reads as TGCAGTGCTAGGTGGGGACCTGGCTACACCTTC.

The CDR3 DNA is TGTGCCAGCAGCTCCCTACTAGCGGGGGTAACAGATACGCAGTATTTT. Its protein is CASSSLLAGVTDTQYF. This chain uses TRBV7-3 with TRBJ2-3, with TRBD2 identical over 11 bases. CDR1 is SGHTA and CDR2 is FQGTGA in the germline V gene. The CDR3 covers 16 residues. Trimming took 4 bases from V and 3 from J; bases not matched to a gene: 6.

Only one count was recorded for this clone. The chain couples TRBV19 to TRBJ2-2, with 8 bases aligning to TRBD2. The CDR3 consists of 14 residues. Trimming took 3 bases from V and 6 from J; bases not matched to a gene: 3. Germline CDR1 is LNHDA and CDR2 is SQIVND (reference sequence). As DNA, the CDR3 is TGTGCCAGTAGTATCGGCGGGGGGCCCGGGGAGCTGTTTTTT. This encodes CASSIGGGPGELFF.

CDR3 residues: CASSPDRTATEAFF. The CDR3 bases are TGTGCCAGCTCACCCGACAGGACGGCGACTGAAGCTTTCTTT. This chain connects TRBV18 to TRBJ1-1, with D maybe TRBD1 (6 bases). The CDR3 spans 14 residues. V was pared by 3 bases and J by 5 bases, with 13 bases between. Per the germline V gene, CDR1 is KGHSH and CDR2 is LQKENI.

This chain joins TRBV30 and TRBJ2-5; 10 nucleotides match TRBD2. Germline lookup yields CDR1 GTSNPN and CDR2 SVGIG (reference sequence). V was clipped by 3 bases and J by 5 bases; unmatched bases: 15. The CDR3 covers 17 residues. The CDR3 loop is CAWRQGRTLAGRETQYF. CDR3 coding DNA: TGTGCCTGGAGGCAGGGACGTACACTAGCGGGAAGGGAGACCCAGTACTTC.

The chain employs TRBV28 and TRBJ1-6; D call uncertain. Trimming removed 5 bases at V and 7 bases at J, with 9 bases between. The CDR3 sequence is 13 residues long. Germline lookup yields CDR1 MDHEN and CDR2 SYDVKM. This chain's CDR3 is CASSPPRNSPLHF. CDR3 DNA sequence: TGTGCCAGCAGTCCCCCGCGGAATTCACCCCTCCACTTT.

This clone was observed a single time. The chain is built from TRBV5-1 and TRBJ2-7; no firm D call. This CDR3 is built from 13 residues. Germline values: CDR1 SGHRS, CDR2 YFSETQ. The germline V and J ends were trimmed by 0 bases and 4 bases, with 8 bases remaining between them. CDR3 sequence reads: CASSLEVEYEQYF. The CDR3 DNA reads as TGCGCCAGCAGCTTGGAGGTGGAATACGAGCAGTACTTC.

The chain uses TRBV2 and TRBJ2-1; D is perhaps TRBD1 (6 bases). The V end was cut by 5 bases, the J end by 5 bases, with 10 bases between. Germline V lookup: CDR1 SNHLY, CDR2 FYNNEI. The CDR3 loop spans 13 amino acids. CDR3: CASSSTGHNEQFF. DNA of the CDR3: TGTGCCAGCAGTTCGACAGGCCACAATGAGCAGTTCTTC.

Only one count was recorded for this clone. The CDR3 sequence is CASSADRGSEQQFF. The CDR3 DNA sequence: TGTGCCAGCAGTGCAGACAGGGGGAGCGAGCAGCAGTTCTTC. The genes are TRBV6-4 and TRBJ2-1, with TRBD1 identical over 9 bases. This CDR3 has 14 residues. The V segment lost 4 bases and the J segment 11 bases; nucleotides outside the gene matches: 9. Germline V CDR1 and CDR2: MRHNA, SNTAGT.

This clone has more than one count but fewer than ten. The CDR3 nucleotides are TGTGCCTGGAGACGGACAGGGGTTGGCTACACCTTC. Protein: CAWRRTGVGYTF. This rearrangement joins TRBV30 to TRBJ1-2; 9 bases are a match to TRBD1. Trimming removed 3 bases from V and 7 bases from J; junction bases left unmatched: 3. The length of the CDR3 is 12 residues. Per germline, CDR1 GTSNPN and CDR2 SVGIG (reference sequence).

The rearrangement links TRBV30 to TRBJ2-7; 12 bases fit TRBD2. The V gene's germline CDR1 is GTSNPN and CDR2 SVGIG (reference sequence). CDR3 length: 20 amino acids. The J segment lost 0 bases and the V segment lost 0 bases, leaving 15 bases of the junction unmatched. CDR3 sequence reads: CAWSVNYFLLAGGSSYEQYF. DNA of the CDR3: TGTGCCTGGAGTGTAAACTATTTCTTACTAGCGGGGGGAAGCTCCTACGAGCAGTACTTC. Variable domain in full (rest from reference TRBV30 and TRBJ2-7): SQTIHQWPATLVQPVGSPLSLECTVEGTSNPNLYWYRQAAGRGLQLLFYSVGIGQISSEVPQNLSASRPQDRQFILSSKKLLLSDSGFYLCAWSVNYFLLAGGSSYEQYFGPGTRLTVT.

This clone was counted between two and nine times. V usage is TRBV30 and J usage is TRBJ1-2; 7 bases align to TRBD1. Trimming took 5 bases from V and 8 from J; bases not matched to a gene: 5. The length of the CDR3 is 11 residues. Germline CDR1 and CDR2: GTSNPN and SVGIG (reference sequence). CDR3 sequence reads: CAWEGQWGYTF. The CDR3 nucleotides are TGTGCCTGGGAGGGACAGTGGGGCTACACCTTC.

V usage is TRBV11-2 and J usage is TRBJ1-1; no clear D gene. Trimming cost V 5 bases and J 4 bases, with 11 bases left between them. Per germline, CDR1 SGHAT and CDR2 FQNNGV. The CDR3 totals 13 residues. The CDR3 sequence is CASSVQRATEAFF. CDR3 nucleotides: TGTGCCAGCAGCGTCCAACGTGCCACTGAAGCTTTCTTT.